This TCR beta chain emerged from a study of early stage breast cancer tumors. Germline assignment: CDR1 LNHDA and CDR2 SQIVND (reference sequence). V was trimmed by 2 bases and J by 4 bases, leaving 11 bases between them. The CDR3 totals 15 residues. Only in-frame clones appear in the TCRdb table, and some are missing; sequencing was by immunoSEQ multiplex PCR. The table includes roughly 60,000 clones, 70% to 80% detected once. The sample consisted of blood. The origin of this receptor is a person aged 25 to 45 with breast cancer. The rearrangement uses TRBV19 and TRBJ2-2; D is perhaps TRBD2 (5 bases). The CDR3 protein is CASSIRVAFTGELFF. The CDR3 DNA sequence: TGTGCCAGTAGTATAAGGGTAGCGTTCACCGGGGAGCTGTTTTTT.